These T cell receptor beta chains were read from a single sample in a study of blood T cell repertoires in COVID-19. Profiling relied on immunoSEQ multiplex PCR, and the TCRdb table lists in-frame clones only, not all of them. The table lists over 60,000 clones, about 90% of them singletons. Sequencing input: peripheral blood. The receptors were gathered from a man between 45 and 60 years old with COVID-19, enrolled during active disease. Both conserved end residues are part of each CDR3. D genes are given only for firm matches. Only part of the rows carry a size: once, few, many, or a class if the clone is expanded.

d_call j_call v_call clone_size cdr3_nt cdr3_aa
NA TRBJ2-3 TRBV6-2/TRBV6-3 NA TGTGCCAGCAGTTACGGGGCCTATGAAGGCGGGCGGGACACAGATACGCAGTATTTT CASSYGAYEGGRDTDTQYF
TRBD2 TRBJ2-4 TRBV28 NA TGTGCCAGCAGTTTGCACACTAGCGGTTCAGCCAAAAACATTCAGTACTTC CASSLHTSGSAKNIQYF
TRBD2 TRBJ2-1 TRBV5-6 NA TGTGCCAGCAGCATGGGACTAGCGGGAATGACCTCCTACAATGAGCAGTTCTTC CASSMGLAGMTSYNEQFF
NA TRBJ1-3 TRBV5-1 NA TGCGCCAGCAGCTTGGCCGGACTTTTCTCTGGAAACACCATATATTTT CASSLAGLFSGNTIYF
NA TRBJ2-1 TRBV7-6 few TGTGCCAGCAGCCCTCTGGTGGCTAGCACCTACAATGAGCAGTTCTTC CASSPLVASTYNEQFF
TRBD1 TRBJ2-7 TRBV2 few TGTGCCAGCAGTTATTTTGGGACAGGGTACGAGCAGTACTTC CASSYFGTGYEQYF
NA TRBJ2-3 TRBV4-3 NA TGCGCCAGCAGCCCTAGCCGTGCAGATACGCAGTATTTT CASSPSRADTQYF
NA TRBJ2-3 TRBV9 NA TGTGCCAGCAGCGTAGGTAACACAGATACGCAGTATTTT CASSVGNTDTQYF
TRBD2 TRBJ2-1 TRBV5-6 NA TGTGCCAGCAGCTTGGGGAGCGGGAGGGCCTTTTACAATGAGCAGTTCTTC CASSLGSGRAFYNEQFF
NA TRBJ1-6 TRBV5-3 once TGTGCCAGAAGTTTAACAAATTCACCCCTCCACTTT CARSLTNSPLHF
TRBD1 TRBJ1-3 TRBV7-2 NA TGTGCCAGCAGCGGGACAGGGGGCATTGGAAACACCATATATTTT CASSGTGGIGNTIYF
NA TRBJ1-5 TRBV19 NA TGTGCCAGTAGTTTGGGACACTTGTATAGCAATCAGCCCCAGCATTTT CASSLGHLYSNQPQHF
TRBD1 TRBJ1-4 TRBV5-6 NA TGTGCCAGCAGCTTGGTCGGGGGACAGGGATGGACAAATGAAAAACTGTTTTTT CASSLVGGQGWTNEKLFF
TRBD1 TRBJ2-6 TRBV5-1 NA TGCGCCAGCAGCTTGGGGACAGGGGGCTCTGGGGCCAACGTCCTGACTTTC CASSLGTGGSGANVLTF
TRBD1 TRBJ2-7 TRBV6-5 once TGTGCCAGCAGAGCAACCGGGACAGGTGACTACGAGCAGTACTTC CASRATGTGDYEQYF
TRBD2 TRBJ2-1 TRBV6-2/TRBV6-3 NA TGTGCCAGCAGTTACGGGACTAGCGGGAGGACCTACAATGAGCAGTTCTTC CASSYGTSGRTYNEQFF
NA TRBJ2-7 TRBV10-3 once TGTGCCATCAGTGAGTCAAGAGCGGGTCGGGGCTACGAGCAGTACTTC CAISESRAGRGYEQYF
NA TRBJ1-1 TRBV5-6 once TGTGCCAGCAGCTTGAGTACAGGGCCAGCTTTCTTT CASSLSTGPAFF
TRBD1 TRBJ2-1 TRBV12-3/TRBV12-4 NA TGTGCCAGCAGGACAGGGAGTGAGCAGTTCTTC CASRTGSEQFF
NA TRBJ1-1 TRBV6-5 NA TGTGCCAGCAATGGCGGACAGCGGAACACTGAAGCTTTCTTT CASNGGQRNTEAFF
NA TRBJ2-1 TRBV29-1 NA TGCAGCGTTGAAGTAGATCCCAGGGGACAAGGGCAGTTCTTC CSVEVDPRGQGQFF
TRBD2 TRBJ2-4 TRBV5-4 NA TGTGCCAGCAGCTTGGCTAGCGGAAAAAACATTCAGTACTTC CASSLASGKNIQYF
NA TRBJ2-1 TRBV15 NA TGTGCCACCAGCAGATTGGACATTCACAATGAGCAGTTCTTC CATSRLDIHNEQFF
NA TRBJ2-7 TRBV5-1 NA TGCGCCAGCAGCTTGGCCGTTAGTGGAGGGGCCTCCTACGAGCAGTACTTC CASSLAVSGGASYEQYF
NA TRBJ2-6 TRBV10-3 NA TGTGCCATCAGTGGCGACAGTCTTCGCTCTGGGGCCAACGTCCTGACTTTC CAISGDSLRSGANVLTF
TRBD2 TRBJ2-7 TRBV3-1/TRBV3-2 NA TGTGCCAGCAGCCAAGGAGCCAGCGGGGCCCCCCCCCAGTACTTC CASSQGASGAPPQYF
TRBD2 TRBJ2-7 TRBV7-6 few TGTGCCAGCAGCCCTAGCGGGGGCGGGGAGCAGTACTTC CASSPSGGGEQYF
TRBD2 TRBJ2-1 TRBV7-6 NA TGTGCCAGCAGCTTATCCATCCAGACTAGCGGGAGGTACAATGAGCAGTTCTTC CASSLSIQTSGRYNEQFF
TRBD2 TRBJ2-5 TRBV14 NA TGTGCCAGCAGCCAGGGACTAGCGGGAGAGACCCAGTACTTC CASSQGLAGETQYF
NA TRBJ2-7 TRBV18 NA TGTGCCAGCTCACCACCGTATCTCTACGAGCAGTACTTC CASSPPYLYEQYF
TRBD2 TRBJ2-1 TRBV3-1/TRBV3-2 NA TGTGCCAGCACCCAAGAGGGGACTAGCGGGATCAATGAGCAGTTCTTC CASTQEGTSGINEQFF
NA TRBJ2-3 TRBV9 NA TGTGCCAGCAGCGTAGGCGGGATTGGCACAGATACGCAGTATTTT CASSVGGIGTDTQYF
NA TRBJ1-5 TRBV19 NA TGTGCCAGTAGTGGCCACAGGGCCTCGAATATATTCCAGCATTTT CASSGHRASNIFQHF
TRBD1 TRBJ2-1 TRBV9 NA TGTGCCAGCAAACGACAGGGGGTGGGCAATGAGCAGTTCTTC CASKRQGVGNEQFF
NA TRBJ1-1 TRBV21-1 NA TGTGCCAGCAGGAGACAGACCTTGAACACTGAAGCTTTCTTT CASRRQTLNTEAFF
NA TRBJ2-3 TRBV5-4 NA TGTGCCAGCACCATTAAGGGGGCAGATACGCAGTATTTT CASTIKGADTQYF
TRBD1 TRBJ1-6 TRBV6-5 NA TGTGCCAGCAGTCCCGGACAGGGCAATAATTCACCCCTCCACTTT CASSPGQGNNSPLHF
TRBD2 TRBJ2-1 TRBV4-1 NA TGCGCCAGCAGCCAAGAACTAGCGGGAGGTTACAATGAGCAGTTCTTC CASSQELAGGYNEQFF
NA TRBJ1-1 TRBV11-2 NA TGTGCCAGCAGCTCCCAGGGTAAAGGCACTGAAGCTTTCTTT CASSSQGKGTEAFF
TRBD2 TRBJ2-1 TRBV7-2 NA TGTGCCAGCAGGGCGGGGTCTAGCGGCCTAAATGAGCAGTTCTTC CASRAGSSGLNEQFF
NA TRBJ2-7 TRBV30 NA TGTGCCTGGAGTTTCACTTACGAGCAGTACTTC CAWSFTYEQYF
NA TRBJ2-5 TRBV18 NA TGTGCCAGCTCACCGCAGGGGACAGAGACCCAGTACTTC CASSPQGTETQYF
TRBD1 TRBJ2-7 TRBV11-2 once TGTGCCAGCAGCTTAACAGGACAGGGTTCATACGAGCAGTACTTC CASSLTGQGSYEQYF
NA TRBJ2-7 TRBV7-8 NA TGTGCCAGCAGCTCCAGTATCTACGAGCAGTACTTC CASSSSIYEQYF
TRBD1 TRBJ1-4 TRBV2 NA TGTGCCAGCAGCGACCCCGGGACAGGGGATGAAAAACTGTTTTTT CASSDPGTGDEKLFF
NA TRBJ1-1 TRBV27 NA TGTGCCAGCAGTTTTGGCGGGAACACTGAAGCTTTCTTT CASSFGGNTEAFF
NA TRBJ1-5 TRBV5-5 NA TGTGCCAGCAGCGCCGGGACAATGAGGAATCAGCCCCAGCATTTT CASSAGTMRNQPQHF
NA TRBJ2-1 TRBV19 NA TGTGCCAGTAGTATAGCGGGAGTTAGCTACAATGAGCAGTTCTTC CASSIAGVSYNEQFF
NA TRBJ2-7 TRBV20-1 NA TGCAGTGCTAGACGGTCCTACGAGCAGTACTTC CSARRSYEQYF
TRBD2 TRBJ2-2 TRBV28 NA TGTGCCAGCAGCCCGAGCGGGAGTGGGGCCGGGGAGCTGTTTTTT CASSPSGSGAGELFF
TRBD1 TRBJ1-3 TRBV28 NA TGTGCCAGCAGTATGGGGGGTGGACAGGGAGGAAACACCATATATTTT CASSMGGGQGGNTIYF
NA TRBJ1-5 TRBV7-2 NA TGTGCCAGCAGCTTAAGTGGAGGGGATCCCCAGCATTTT CASSLSGGDPQHF
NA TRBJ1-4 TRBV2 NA TGTGCCAGCGCCGGAGGCCCTAATGAAAAACTGTTTTTT CASAGGPNEKLFF